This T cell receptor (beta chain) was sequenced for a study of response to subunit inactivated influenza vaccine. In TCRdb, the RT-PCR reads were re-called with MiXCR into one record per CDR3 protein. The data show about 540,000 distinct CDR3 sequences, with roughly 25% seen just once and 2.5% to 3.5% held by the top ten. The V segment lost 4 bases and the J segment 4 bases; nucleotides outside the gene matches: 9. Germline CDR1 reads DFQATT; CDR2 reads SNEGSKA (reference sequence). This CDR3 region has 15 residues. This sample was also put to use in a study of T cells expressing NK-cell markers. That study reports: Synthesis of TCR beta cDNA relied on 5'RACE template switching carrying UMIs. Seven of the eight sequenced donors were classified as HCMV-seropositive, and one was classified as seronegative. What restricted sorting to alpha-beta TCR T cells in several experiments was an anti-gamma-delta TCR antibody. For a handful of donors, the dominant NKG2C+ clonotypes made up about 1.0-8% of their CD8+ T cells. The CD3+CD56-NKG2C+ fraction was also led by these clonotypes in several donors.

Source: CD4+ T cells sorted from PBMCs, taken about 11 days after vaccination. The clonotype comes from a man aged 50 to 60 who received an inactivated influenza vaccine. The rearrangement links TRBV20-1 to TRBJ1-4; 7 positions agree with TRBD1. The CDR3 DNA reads TGCAGTGCTACCCCTCCGGGACAGAGTAATGAAAAACTGTTTTTT. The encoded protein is CSATPPGQSNEKLFF.